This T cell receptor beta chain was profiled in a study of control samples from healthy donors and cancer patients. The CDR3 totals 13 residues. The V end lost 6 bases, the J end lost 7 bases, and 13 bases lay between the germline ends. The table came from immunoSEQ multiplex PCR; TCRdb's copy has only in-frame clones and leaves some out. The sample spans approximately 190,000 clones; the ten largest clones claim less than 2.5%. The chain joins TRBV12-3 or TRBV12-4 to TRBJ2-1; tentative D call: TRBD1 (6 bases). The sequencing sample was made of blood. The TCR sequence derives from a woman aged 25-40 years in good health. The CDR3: CASRRQVLNEQFF. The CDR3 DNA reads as TGTGCCAGCAGGCGACAGGTCCTTAATGAGCAGTTCTTC.